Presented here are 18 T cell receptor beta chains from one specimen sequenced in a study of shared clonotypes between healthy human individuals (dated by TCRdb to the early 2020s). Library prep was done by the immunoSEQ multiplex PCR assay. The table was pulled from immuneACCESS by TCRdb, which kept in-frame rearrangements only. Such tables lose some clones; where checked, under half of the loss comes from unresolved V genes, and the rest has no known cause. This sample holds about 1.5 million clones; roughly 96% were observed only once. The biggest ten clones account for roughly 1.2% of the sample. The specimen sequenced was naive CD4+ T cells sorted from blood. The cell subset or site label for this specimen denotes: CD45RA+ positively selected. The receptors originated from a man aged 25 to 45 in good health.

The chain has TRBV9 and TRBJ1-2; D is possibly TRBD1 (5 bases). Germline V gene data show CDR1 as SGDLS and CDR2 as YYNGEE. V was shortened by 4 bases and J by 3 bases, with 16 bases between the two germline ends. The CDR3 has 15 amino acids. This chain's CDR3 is CASSSPLGQHYGYTF. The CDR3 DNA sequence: TGTGCCAGCAGCTCTCCTCTAGGACAACACTATGGCTACACCTTC.

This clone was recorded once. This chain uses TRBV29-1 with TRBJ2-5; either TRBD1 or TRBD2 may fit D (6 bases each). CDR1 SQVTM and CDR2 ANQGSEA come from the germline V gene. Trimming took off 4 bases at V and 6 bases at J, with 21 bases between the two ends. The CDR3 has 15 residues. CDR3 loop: CSVATPGAFGKTQYF. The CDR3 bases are TGCAGCGTTGCCACGCCGGGGGCGTTCGGAAAGACCCAGTACTTC.

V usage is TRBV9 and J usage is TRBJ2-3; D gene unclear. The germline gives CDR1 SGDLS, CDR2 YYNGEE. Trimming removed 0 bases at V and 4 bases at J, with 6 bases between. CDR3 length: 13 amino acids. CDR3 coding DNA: TGTGCCAGCAGCGTAGCGCCAGCAGATACGCAGTATTTT. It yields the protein CASSVAPADTQYF.

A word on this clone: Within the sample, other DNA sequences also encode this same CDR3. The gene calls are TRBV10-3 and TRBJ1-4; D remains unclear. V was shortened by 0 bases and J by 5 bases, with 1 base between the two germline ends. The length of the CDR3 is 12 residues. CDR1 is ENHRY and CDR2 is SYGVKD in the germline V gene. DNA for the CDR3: TGTGCCATCAGTGAGTCCAATGAAAAACTGTTTTTT. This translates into CAISESNEKLFF.

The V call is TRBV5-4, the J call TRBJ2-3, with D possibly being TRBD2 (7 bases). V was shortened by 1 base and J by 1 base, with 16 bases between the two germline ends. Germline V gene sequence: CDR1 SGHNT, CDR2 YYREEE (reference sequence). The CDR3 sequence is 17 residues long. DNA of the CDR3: TGTGCCAGCAGCTTGCAAGGGGGGGCCGGTGGCACAGATACGCAGTATTTT. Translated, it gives CASSLQGGAGGTDTQYF.

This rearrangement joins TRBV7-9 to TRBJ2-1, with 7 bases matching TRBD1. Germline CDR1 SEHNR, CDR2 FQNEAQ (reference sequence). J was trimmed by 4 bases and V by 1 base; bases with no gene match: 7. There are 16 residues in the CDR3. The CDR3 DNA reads TGTGCCAGCAGCTTAGTGACAGGGATAGGGTACAATGAGCAGTTCTTC. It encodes CASSLVTGIGYNEQFF.

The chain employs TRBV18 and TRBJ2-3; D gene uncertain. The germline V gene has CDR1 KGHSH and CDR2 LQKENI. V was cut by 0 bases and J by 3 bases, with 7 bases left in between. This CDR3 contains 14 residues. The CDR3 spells CASSPPHRTDTQYF. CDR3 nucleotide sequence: TGTGCCAGCTCACCACCCCACCGAACAGATACGCAGTATTTT.

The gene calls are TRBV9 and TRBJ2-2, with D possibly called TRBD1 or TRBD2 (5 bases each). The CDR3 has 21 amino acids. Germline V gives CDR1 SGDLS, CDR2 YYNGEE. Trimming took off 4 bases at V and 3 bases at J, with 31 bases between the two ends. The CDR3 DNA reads TGTGCCAGCAGCCTATCAACAGCATTGAGGGGCCTGGGCGAGGACACCGGGGAGCTGTTTTTT. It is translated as CASSLSTALRGLGEDTGELFF.

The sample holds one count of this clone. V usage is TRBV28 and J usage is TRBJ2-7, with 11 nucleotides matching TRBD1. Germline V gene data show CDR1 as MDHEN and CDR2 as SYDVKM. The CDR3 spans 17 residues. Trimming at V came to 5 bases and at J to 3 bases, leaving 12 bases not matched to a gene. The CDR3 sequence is CASSPGQGASGSYEQYF. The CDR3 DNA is TGTGCCAGCAGTCCAGGACAGGGGGCGAGCGGGAGCTACGAGCAGTACTTC. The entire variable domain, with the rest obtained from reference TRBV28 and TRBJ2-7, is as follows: DVKVTQSSRYLVKRTGEKVFLECVQDMDHENMFWYRQDPGLGLRLIYFSYDVKMKEKGDIPEGYSVSREKKERFSLILESASTNQTSMYLCASSPGQGASGSYEQYFGPGTRLTVT.

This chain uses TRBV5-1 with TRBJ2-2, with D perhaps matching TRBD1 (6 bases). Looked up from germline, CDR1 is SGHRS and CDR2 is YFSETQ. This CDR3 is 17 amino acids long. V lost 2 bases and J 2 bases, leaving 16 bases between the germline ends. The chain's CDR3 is CASSFSGSRGNTGELFF. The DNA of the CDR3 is TGCGCCAGCAGCTTTTCTGGATCCAGGGGAAACACCGGGGAGCTGTTTTTT.

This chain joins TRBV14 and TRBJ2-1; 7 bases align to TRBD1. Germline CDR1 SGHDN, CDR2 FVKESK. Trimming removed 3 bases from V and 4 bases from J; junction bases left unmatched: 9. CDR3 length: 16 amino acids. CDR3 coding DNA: TGTGCCAGCAGCCACCTCCGGGACAGAGAATACAATGAGCAGTTCTTC. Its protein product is CASSHLRDREYNEQFF.

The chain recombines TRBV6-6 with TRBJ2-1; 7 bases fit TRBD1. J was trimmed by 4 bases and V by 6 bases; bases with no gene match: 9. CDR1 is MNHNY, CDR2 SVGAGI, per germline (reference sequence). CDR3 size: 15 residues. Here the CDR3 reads CASSDRVSNYNEQFF. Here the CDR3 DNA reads TGTGCCAGCAGCGACAGGGTATCGAATTACAATGAGCAGTTCTTC.

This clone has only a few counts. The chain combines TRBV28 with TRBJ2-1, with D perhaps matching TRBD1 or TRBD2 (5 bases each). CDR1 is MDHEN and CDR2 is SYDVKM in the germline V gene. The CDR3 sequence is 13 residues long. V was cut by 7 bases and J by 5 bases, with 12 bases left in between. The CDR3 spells CASIEGRNNEQFF. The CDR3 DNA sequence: TGTGCCAGCATCGAGGGACGGAACAATGAGCAGTTCTTC. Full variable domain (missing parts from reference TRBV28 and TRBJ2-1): DVKVTQSSRYLVKRTGEKVFLECVQDMDHENMFWYRQDPGLGLRLIYFSYDVKMKEKGDIPEGYSVSREKKERFSLILESASTNQTSMYLCASIEGRNNEQFFGPGTRLTVL.

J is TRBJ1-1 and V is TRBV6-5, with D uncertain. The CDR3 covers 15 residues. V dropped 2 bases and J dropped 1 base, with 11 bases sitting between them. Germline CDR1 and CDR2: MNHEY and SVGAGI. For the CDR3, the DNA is TGTGCCAGCAGTTACATTGGTCTCGGGAACACTGAAGCTTTCTTT. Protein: CASSYIGLGNTEAFF.

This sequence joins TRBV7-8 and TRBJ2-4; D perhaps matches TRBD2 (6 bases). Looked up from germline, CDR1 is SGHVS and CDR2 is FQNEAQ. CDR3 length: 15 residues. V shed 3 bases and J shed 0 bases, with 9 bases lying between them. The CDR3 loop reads CASSLGGIAKNIQYF. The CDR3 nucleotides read TGTGCCAGCAGCTTGGGCGGGATAGCCAAAAACATTCAGTACTTC.

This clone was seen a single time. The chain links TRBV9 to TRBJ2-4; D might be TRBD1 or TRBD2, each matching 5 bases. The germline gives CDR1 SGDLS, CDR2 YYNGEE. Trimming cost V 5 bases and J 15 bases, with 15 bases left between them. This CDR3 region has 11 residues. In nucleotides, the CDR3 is TGTGCCAGCAGTGAACCGGGGCTCCTGTACTTC. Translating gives CASSEPGLLYF. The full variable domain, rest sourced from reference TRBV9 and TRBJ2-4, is DSGVTQTPKHLITATGQRVTLRCSPRSGDLSVYWYQQSLDQGLQFLIQYYNGEERAKGNILERFSAQQFPDLHSELNLSSLELGDSALYFCASSEPGLLYFGAGTRLSVL.

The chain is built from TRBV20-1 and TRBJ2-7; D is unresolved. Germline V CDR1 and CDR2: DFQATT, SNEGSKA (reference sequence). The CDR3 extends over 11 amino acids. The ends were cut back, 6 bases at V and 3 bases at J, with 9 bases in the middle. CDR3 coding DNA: TGCAGTGCAGCTGAAGTCTACGAGCAGTACTTC. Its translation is CSAAEVYEQYF.

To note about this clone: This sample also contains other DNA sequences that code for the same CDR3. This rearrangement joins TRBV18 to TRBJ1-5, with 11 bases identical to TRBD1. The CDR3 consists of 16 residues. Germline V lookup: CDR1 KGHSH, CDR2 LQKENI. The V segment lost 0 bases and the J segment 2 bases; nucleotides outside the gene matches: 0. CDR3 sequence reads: CASSPPGQGGNQPQHF. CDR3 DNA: TGTGCCAGCTCACCACCGGGACAGGGGGGCAATCAGCCCCAGCATTTT.